This is a list of T cell receptor beta chains from one sample in a study of cytomegalovirus exposure and HLA in healthy donors. The protocol was immunoSEQ multiplex PCR, while the TCRdb copy is restricted to in-frame clones and leaves out a portion. The table shows over 100,000 clones, with roughly 68% occurring only once. The sequenced sample consisted of PBMCs. These receptors all come from a woman in her twenties or thirties in good health and CMV-seronegative. Both conserved end residues are part of each CDR3. Fields, in order: D gene, J gene, clone size, V gene, CDR3 DNA, CDR3 protein. The D gene is left open where the match is weak. Clone size is shown for a subset of rows, as once, few, many or a class of expanded clone.

d_call: .
j_call: TRBJ2-7
clone_size: .
v_call: TRBV25-1
cdr3_nt: TGTGCCAGCAGTGCTGGAGGCTTCCAGAAACTCTACTTC
cdr3_aa: CASSAGGFQKLYF

d_call: .
j_call: TRBJ2-7
clone_size: .
v_call: TRBV29-1
cdr3_nt: TGCAGCATTGAGGACCAGGGCTACGAGCAGTACTTC
cdr3_aa: CSIEDQGYEQYF

d_call: .
j_call: TRBJ2-3
clone_size: few
v_call: TRBV30
cdr3_nt: TGTGCTTACGGGGAGCCTGGGGCAGATACGCAGTATTTT
cdr3_aa: CAYGEPGADTQYF

d_call: .
j_call: TRBJ2-1
clone_size: .
v_call: TRBV19
cdr3_nt: TGTGCCAGTACTCCCGGGTCCTACAATGAGCAGTTCTTC
cdr3_aa: CASTPGSYNEQFF

d_call: TRBD1
j_call: TRBJ1-6
clone_size: .
v_call: TRBV19
cdr3_nt: TGTGCCAGTAGTTCCTCCGGGACAGGGGATTCACCCCTCCACTTT
cdr3_aa: CASSSSGTGDSPLHF

d_call: .
j_call: TRBJ2-1
clone_size: few
v_call: TRBV28
cdr3_nt: TGTGCCAGCAGGCTTAGCGCAATCGGGAATGAGCAGTTCTTC
cdr3_aa: CASRLSAIGNEQFF

d_call: TRBD1
j_call: TRBJ1-6
clone_size: .
v_call: TRBV6-1
cdr3_nt: TGTGCCAGCAGTGAACTACAGGGGATTTCACCCCTCCACTTT
cdr3_aa: CASSELQGISPLHF

d_call: TRBD2
j_call: TRBJ2-5
clone_size: .
v_call: TRBV4-2
cdr3_nt: TGTGCCAGCAGCCAAAGCGGGAGTGGGGCCCAAGAGACCCAGTACTTC
cdr3_aa: CASSQSGSGAQETQYF

d_call: .
j_call: TRBJ2-3
clone_size: .
v_call: TRBV4-1
cdr3_nt: TGCGCCAGCAGCCCGGGACTTAGCACAGATACGCAGTATTTT
cdr3_aa: CASSPGLSTDTQYF

d_call: .
j_call: TRBJ1-2
clone_size: .
v_call: TRBV7-9
cdr3_nt: TGTGCCAGCAGCTTAGCCAGGGCAGTTAACTATGGCTACACCTTC
cdr3_aa: CASSLARAVNYGYTF

d_call: TRBD2
j_call: TRBJ2-3
clone_size: few
v_call: TRBV18
cdr3_nt: TGTGCCAGCTCACCTTCCCTAGCGGTCACAGATACGCAGTATTTT
cdr3_aa: CASSPSLAVTDTQYF

d_call: TRBD1
j_call: TRBJ1-5
clone_size: .
v_call: TRBV4-2
cdr3_nt: TGTGCCAGCAGCCAGGTCGGGACAGGGGAACAGCCCCAGCATTTT
cdr3_aa: CASSQVGTGEQPQHF

d_call: .
j_call: TRBJ1-1
clone_size: .
v_call: TRBV29-1
cdr3_nt: TGCAGCGTTGAACGGGCAGGGGAGGGTCTTGACACTGAAGCTTTCTTT
cdr3_aa: CSVERAGEGLDTEAFF

d_call: TRBD2
j_call: TRBJ2-1
clone_size: few
v_call: TRBV15
cdr3_nt: TGTGCCACCAGCAGAGATCGGACTAGCCCTGAGCAGTTCTTC
cdr3_aa: CATSRDRTSPEQFF

d_call: .
j_call: TRBJ1-2
clone_size: .
v_call: TRBV19
cdr3_nt: TGTGCCACCGCCCGGGGAGGGAACAACTATGGCTACACCTTC
cdr3_aa: CATARGGNNYGYTF

d_call: .
j_call: TRBJ2-2
clone_size: .
v_call: TRBV18
cdr3_nt: TGTGCCAGCTCACAGCGACTAGCGAACACCGGGGAGCTGTTTTTT
cdr3_aa: CASSQRLANTGELFF

d_call: .
j_call: TRBJ1-2
clone_size: few
v_call: TRBV2
cdr3_nt: TGTGCCAGCAGGAGGGCCCTCTATGGCTACACCTTC
cdr3_aa: CASRRALYGYTF

d_call: TRBD1
j_call: TRBJ1-1
clone_size: .
v_call: TRBV5-1
cdr3_nt: TGCGCCAGCAGCTTGGCGACTCTAGGCACGGGACAGTGGGTCACAATGAACACTGAAGCTTTCTTT
cdr3_aa: CASSLATLGTGQWVTMNTEAFF

d_call: .
j_call: TRBJ2-2
clone_size: .
v_call: TRBV5-1
cdr3_nt: TGCGCCAGCAGCTTACGGGAGATGCGGACCGGGGAGCTGTTTTTT
cdr3_aa: CASSLREMRTGELFF

d_call: .
j_call: TRBJ2-5
clone_size: few
v_call: TRBV30
cdr3_nt: TGTGCCTGGAGTGTAGCCTCATCGGAGACCCAGTACTTC
cdr3_aa: CAWSVASSETQYF

d_call: .
j_call: TRBJ2-7
clone_size: .
v_call: TRBV2
cdr3_nt: TGTGCCAGCAGTGAAGAACCAAGATCGGTATCCTACGAGCAGTACTTC
cdr3_aa: CASSEEPRSVSYEQYF

d_call: .
j_call: TRBJ1-5
clone_size: few
v_call: TRBV27
cdr3_nt: TGTGCCAGCAGCTTTACAGGGACGGGCAATCAGCCCCAGCATTTT
cdr3_aa: CASSFTGTGNQPQHF

d_call: TRBD2
j_call: TRBJ2-7
clone_size: .
v_call: TRBV28
cdr3_nt: TGTGCCAGCAGTTTACGGGGGTGGAAGGACAAAGGACTAGCGGGAAGCTCCTACGAGCAGTACTTC
cdr3_aa: CASSLRGWKDKGLAGSSYEQYF

d_call: TRBD2
j_call: TRBJ2-3
clone_size: .
v_call: TRBV30
cdr3_nt: TGTGCCTGGAGTGTAGGTGCGGGAGGCCACACAGATACGCAGTATTTT
cdr3_aa: CAWSVGAGGHTDTQYF